These 16 T cell receptor beta chains came from one sample sequenced in a study of post-analysis software for immune sequencing data. Study-wide findings and caveats: Relative to controls, patients had several TRBV segments at higher frequency, with TRBV5-6, TRBV5-1 and TRBV20-1 among these.

The antigens of these receptors remain unknown. Built from TCR beta cDNA, the libraries had unique molecular identifiers in them. Each CDR3 protein is one row after TCRdb ran MiXCR on the PCR reads. The table records about 400,000 distinct CDR3 sequences, about a third of them present only once. The material sequenced was blood. The receptors stem from a girl aged 10 to 17 with multiple sclerosis.

This clonotype was seen a few times. The chain has TRBV27 and TRBJ2-3; 8 bases map to TRBD2. CDR3 length equals 14 residues. Germline V gene lookup returns CDR1 MNHEY and CDR2 SMNVEV (reference sequence). Germline trimming cut 5 bases from V and 5 bases from J; bases unmatched to any gene: 6. The CDR3: CASSQSGGLDTQYF. The CDR3 DNA reads TGTGCCAGCAGTCAATCGGGGGGGTTAGATACGCAGTATTTT.

The chain uses TRBV12-3 or TRBV12-4 and TRBJ2-3; D could derive from TRBD1 or TRBD2 (6 bases each). The V end was cut by 3 bases, the J end by 5 bases, with 15 bases between. The CDR3 runs 15 residues. CDR3 bases: TGTGCCAGCAGTTTCGGGGGCGTGGGAGGAGATACGCAGTATTTT. Amino acid sequence: CASSFGGVGGDTQYF.

This chain links TRBV5-1 with TRBJ1-1; D may be TRBD1 (5 bases). CDR3 length: 16 amino acids. Germline CDR1 is SGHRS and CDR2 is YFSETQ. V was clipped by 0 bases and J by 3 bases, with 15 bases between them. Here the CDR3 DNA reads TGCGCCAGCAGCTTGGTGGGGGGTCGCATGGACACTGAAGCTTTCTTT. This gives the protein CASSLVGGRMDTEAFF.

This sequence joins TRBV7-3 and TRBJ2-7; TRBD1 matches 7 bases. The J call is uncertain, as TRBJ2-5 better fits the DNA end. Germline loops: CDR1 SGHTA, CDR2 FQGTGA. CDR3 length: 14 amino acids. The CDR3 sequence is CASSSGQSPETQYF. CDR3 coding DNA: TGTGCCAGCAGCTCGGGACAGAGTCCCGAGACCCAGTACTTC.

This clonotype appeared a few times. This chain uses TRBV6-1 with TRBJ2-7; TRBD1 aligns across 9 bases. Germline V gene data show CDR1 as MNHNS and CDR2 as SASEGT. The CDR3 has 14 residues. V was clipped by 4 bases and J by 5 bases; unmatched bases: 6. CDR3 coding DNA: TGTGCCAGCAGTGGAGGACAGGGGATCCACGAGCAGTACTTC. It specifies CASSGGQGIHEQYF.

The chain uses TRBV20-1 and TRBJ2-1, with 8 bases identical to TRBD1. From germline, CDR1 is DFQATT and CDR2 SNEGSKA (reference sequence). Trimming at V came to 3 bases and at J to 0 bases, leaving 4 bases not matched to a gene. The CDR3 length is 15 residues. The CDR3 DNA reads as TGCAGTGCTAGCGGGACAGGTAGCTCCTACAATGAGCAGTTCTTC. Translation gives CSASGTGSSYNEQFF.

The chain is built from TRBV12-3 or TRBV12-4 and TRBJ1-1, with D uncertain. The CDR3 length is 12 residues. V was trimmed by 6 bases and J by 1 base, leaving 6 bases between them. This CDR3 is CASSSGNTEAFF. CDR3 DNA sequence: TGTGCCAGCAGCTCAGGGAACACTGAAGCTTTCTTT.

In this sample, this clonotype turned up many times. The chain has TRBV7-4 and TRBJ1-5; no clear D. The CDR3 has 17 residues. Germline V gene sequence: CDR1 SGHVT, CDR2 SQSDAQ. V was shortened by 5 bases and J by 0 bases, with 17 bases between the two germline ends. The CDR3 protein is CASSPREMSYSNQPQHF. Here the CDR3 DNA reads TGTGCCAGCAGCCCCCGGGAAATGAGCTATAGCAATCAGCCCCAGCATTTT.

This clonotype turned up a few times. This chain links TRBV11-2 with TRBJ2-5, with TRBD2 matching over 9 bases. Germline values: CDR1 SGHAT, CDR2 FQNNGV. V trimming: 1 base; J trimming: 2 bases; junction bases outside the gene matches: 8. The CDR3 extends over 17 amino acids. The CDR3 DNA sequence: TGTGCCAGCAGCTTAGCACCTGGCGGGGGGGTACAAGAGACCCAGTACTTC. This gives the protein CASSLAPGGGVQETQYF.

This clonotype was detected a few times. V usage is TRBV24-1 and J usage is TRBJ1-5, with no clear D. Trimming left V 3 bases short and J 0 bases short, with 5 bases between. The CDR3 is 14 residues long. CDR1 is KGHDR, CDR2 SFDVKD, per germline. The CDR3 coding sequence is TGTGCCACCAGTGATGGATATAGCAATCAGCCCCAGCATTTT. This translates into CATSDGYSNQPQHF.

This chain connects TRBV3-1 to TRBJ2-5, with a weak D call TRBD1 (5 bases). The DNA matches TRBJ2-7 better at its end, which makes the J call doubtful. The CDR3 sequence is 13 residues long. Germline V gene sequence: CDR1 LGHDT, CDR2 YNNKEL (reference sequence). The chain's CDR3 is CASQAGNGYEQYF. The CDR3 DNA reads TGTGCCAGCCAGGCAGGGAATGGTTACGAGCAGTACTTC.

V gene TRBV27 combines with J gene TRBJ2-1; D may correspond to TRBD1 or TRBD2 (5 bases each). The germline gives CDR1 MNHEY, CDR2 SMNVEV (reference sequence). Trimming left V 7 bases short and J 0 bases short, with 16 bases between. This CDR3 contains 16 residues. CDR3 sequence (DNA): TGTGCCAGCATTCTCGGGGCGGGCAGCTCCTACAATGAGCAGTTCTTC. Translated, it gives CASILGAGSSYNEQFF.

The chain has TRBV7-9 and TRBJ1-1; the D gene is possibly TRBD1 (6 bases). Looked up from germline, CDR1 is SEHNR and CDR2 is FQNEAQ (reference sequence). V lost 5 bases to trimming and J lost 4 bases, with 11 bases between them. CDR3 size: 13 residues. The CDR3 loop reads CASSDLGATEAFF. CDR3 sequence (DNA): TGTGCCAGCAGCGACTTGGGGGCCACTGAAGCTTTCTTT.

The J gene is TRBJ1-1, the V gene TRBV20-1, with D unclear. The CDR3 runs to 13 residues. Trimming cost V 2 bases and J 2 bases, with 9 bases left between them. In germline, CDR1 is DFQATT, CDR2 SNEGSKA (reference sequence). CDR3: CSARFGPNTEAFF. CDR3 sequence (DNA): TGCAGTGCTAGATTTGGACCCAACACTGAAGCTTTCTTT.

A few counts support this clonotype. The V call is TRBV6-2 or TRBV6-3, the J call TRBJ2-3; D remains unclear. The CDR3 is 13 residues long. Between the trimmed V and J ends, which lost 8 bases and 3 bases, there was a span of 12 bases. CDR1 is MNHEY and CDR2 is SVGEGT in the germline V gene. The CDR3 loop is CASRAVGTDTQYF. CDR3 sequence (DNA): TGTGCCAGCCGGGCAGTCGGTACAGATACGCAGTATTTT.

This clonotype turned up a few times. Here the CDR3 DNA reads TGTGCCAGCAGCTCGACAGGGGCCACCGGGGAGCTGTTTTTT. Translating it yields CASSSTGATGELFF. The chain joins TRBV27 to TRBJ2-2; 8 bases line up with TRBD1. The ends lost 6 bases at V and 4 bases at J; junction bases unmatched: 4. The CDR3 contains 14 residues. Germline V gene lookup returns CDR1 MNHEY and CDR2 SMNVEV (reference sequence).